This T cell receptor (beta chain) derives from a study of blood T cells in healthy people across ages. The CDR3 totals 14 residues. V lost 10 bases and J 0 bases, leaving 12 bases between the germline ends. Germline V gene sequence: CDR1 SGHVS, CDR2 FNYEAQ. The second PCR ran 7 to 11 cycles with a sample-barcoded 5' primer and J-beta primers. TCRdb re-called the 5' RACE reads through MiXCR, storing one row per CDR3 protein. This table holds around 900,000 distinct CDR3 sequences, approximately 50% found once. This chain uses TRBV7-6 with TRBJ2-2, with a tentative D call TRBD2 (5 bases). The clonotype was recovered from a woman between 55 and 75 years old in good health. Sequences were obtained from blood. The chain's CDR3 is CATKRTANTGELFF. As DNA, the CDR3 is TGTGCCACTAAGCGGACCGCGAACACCGGGGAGCTGTTTTTT.